A selection of T cell receptor beta chains follows, all from one sample in a study of shared clonotypes between healthy human individuals. This table comes from immunoSEQ multiplex PCR, and its TCRdb copy is limited to in-frame clones, with some not included. This table holds some 2.3 million clones, approximately 95% found once. Sequencing input: naive CD4+ T cells from PBMCs. Receptors were obtained from a man aged 18 to 35 in good health. Some clones in this sample may be carry-over from other donors' samples. The CDR3 runs from the conserved cysteine through the conserved F or W. The D gene is left open where the match is weak. Rows give clone size only sometimes, using once, few, many, or a class for an expanded clone.

D,size,J,V,DNA,CDR3
NA,NA,TRBJ1-2,TRBV7-2,TGTGCCAGCAGCGCCCTGAAACAGTTGATCGATGGCTACACCTTC,CASSALKQLIDGYTF
NA,NA,TRBJ2-2,TRBV11-2,TGTGCCAGCAGCCCCCTGGGCAGGGTCACCGGGGAGCTGTTTTTT,CASSPLGRVTGELFF
TRBD2,NA,TRBJ2-3,TRBV5-1,TGCGCCAGCAGCTGGGGGGGAGATACGCAGTATTTT,CASSWGGDTQYF
NA,NA,TRBJ2-5,TRBV27,TGTGCCAGCAGTCTCCGGTACCTCGGGGGCAGCGAGACCCAGTACTTC,CASSLRYLGGSETQYF
TRBD2,NA,TRBJ2-5,TRBV9,TGTGCCAGCAGCGCAAGCTTACAACTAGCGGGAGTTCAGACCCAGTACTTC,CASSASLQLAGVQTQYF
NA,NA,TRBJ1-4,TRBV6-6,TGTGCCAGCAGTTACGTAGGAGAAAAACTGTTTTTT,CASSYVGEKLFF
NA,NA,TRBJ1-4,TRBV18,TGTGCCAGCTCACCCCTGCCCTCGGAAAAACTGTTTTTT,CASSPLPSEKLFF
TRBD1,NA,TRBJ1-2,TRBV28,TGTGCCAGCAGTACTTGGACAGGGGGCCCCTATGGCTACACCTTC,CASSTWTGGPYGYTF
TRBD1,NA,TRBJ1-5,TRBV5-5,TGTGCCAGCAGCTTACAGGGGGCTAGCAATCAGCCCCAGCATTTT,CASSLQGASNQPQHF
NA,NA,TRBJ2-5,TRBV5-4,TGTGCCAGCAGCTTGACGCAAGAGACCCAGTACTTC,CASSLTQETQYF
TRBD1,NA,TRBJ1-2,TRBV28,TGTGCCAGCAGTGACAGGGGCGGCTACACCTTC,CASSDRGGYTF
TRBD2,NA,TRBJ2-1,TRBV4-2,TGTGCCAGCAGCCAGCACTTAGCGGGAGGGCCTTACAATGAGCAGTTCTTC,CASSQHLAGGPYNEQFF
NA,NA,TRBJ2-3,TRBV18,TGTGCCAGCTCACCGTTCACGGCTAGCACAGATACGCAGTATTTT,CASSPFTASTDTQYF
TRBD1,NA,TRBJ2-5,TRBV28,TGTGCCAGCAGTTTCTTGACAGGGGGCCAAGAGACCCAGTACTTC,CASSFLTGGQETQYF
NA,NA,TRBJ2-5,TRBV5-1,TGCGCCAGCAGCTCCCAGGGTCGGGAGACCCAGTACTTC,CASSSQGRETQYF
NA,NA,TRBJ2-6,TRBV27,TGTGCCAGCAGGCCGGACAGCACTTCTGGGGCCAACGTCCTGACTTTC,CASRPDSTSGANVLTF
NA,NA,TRBJ2-3,TRBV19,TGTGCCAGTAGTTGGGAGCATCTGGATACGCAGTATTTT,CASSWEHLDTQYF
NA,NA,TRBJ2-3,TRBV7-9,TGTGCCAGCACCTTGACAGATACGCAGTATTTT,CASTLTDTQYF
TRBD2,NA,TRBJ2-7,TRBV18,TGTGCCAGCTCAACCTTCCCGGGACTAGGTTCGGGAGAGCAGTACTTC,CASSTFPGLGSGEQYF
TRBD1,NA,TRBJ2-5,TRBV6-6,TGTGCCAGCAGAAAAGGACAGGGAAAAGAGACCCAGTACTTC,CASRKGQGKETQYF
TRBD1,NA,TRBJ2-1,TRBV10-3,TGTGCCATCAGAGAGGGGGCGGGCAATGAGCAGTTCTTC,CAIREGAGNEQFF
NA,NA,TRBJ2-5,TRBV5-5,TGTGCCAGCAGCTTGATGCCGCCCCAAGAGACCCAGTACTTC,CASSLMPPQETQYF
NA,once,TRBJ2-5,TRBV19,TGTGCCAGTAGTATGGGGGGGCTCCAAGAGACCCAGTACTTC,CASSMGGLQETQYF
TRBD1,NA,TRBJ2-1,TRBV29-1,TGCAGCGTTCACAGGGGGTGGGATGGAAATGAGCAGTTCTTC,CSVHRGWDGNEQFF
NA,NA,TRBJ2-1,TRBV9,TGTGCCAGCAGCCCAAGGGGGGACTCCTACAATGAGCAGTTCTTC,CASSPRGDSYNEQFF
NA,few,TRBJ1-2,TRBV25-1,TGTGCCAGCCTTAACTGGGCAGTTGGCTACACCTTC,CASLNWAVGYTF
NA,NA,TRBJ2-6,TRBV18,TGTGCCAGCTCACCTCTCGGGGCTGGGGCCAACGTCCTGACTTTC,CASSPLGAGANVLTF
TRBD1,NA,TRBJ2-6,TRBV5-4,TGTGCCAGCAGCCCCAAGACAGGGGGCTTCACTGGGGCCAACGTCCTGACTTTC,CASSPKTGGFTGANVLTF
NA,NA,TRBJ2-7,TRBV5-1,TGCGCCAGCAGCGCTCGGGACACATTGACCTACGAGCAGTACTTC,CASSARDTLTYEQYF
TRBD1,NA,TRBJ2-7,TRBV2,TGTGCCAGCGCGGGGACAGGGGGTTCCTACGAGCAGTACTTC,CASAGTGGSYEQYF
NA,NA,TRBJ1-1,TRBV18,TGTGCCAGCTCCTCGGGACGGGGGGAAGAAGGGAACACTGAAGCTTTCTTT,CASSSGRGEEGNTEAFF
TRBD2,NA,TRBJ2-7,TRBV19,TGTGCCAGTAGTATTTTGACGGGAGGCAACTCCTACGAGCAGTACTTC,CASSILTGGNSYEQYF